Shown below are 9 T cell receptor beta chains from a single sample sequenced in a study of T-cell reconstitution after alpha-beta-depleted transplantation in children. Construction of the TCRbeta library involved unique molecular identifiers. TCRdb itself ran the PCR reads through MiXCR, one entry per CDR3 protein. The repertoire includes around 370,000 distinct CDR3 sequences, 10% of them detected once, and around 2.4% sits in the top ten. This specimen consisted of PBMCs from the stem cell graft donor, obtained from the stem cell graft. Receptor source: a human donor who donated a stem cell graft to a child with acute lymphoblastic leukemia.

The sample holds many counts of this clonotype. The chain is built from TRBV5-1 and TRBJ2-3; D gene ambiguous. This CDR3 is 12 amino acids long. The V gene lost 2 bases and the J gene lost 2 bases, with 3 bases spanning the gap. Germline V gene data show CDR1 as SGHRS and CDR2 as YFSETQ. The CDR3 reads CASSFTTDTQYF. CDR3 DNA: TGCGCCAGCAGCTTTACCACAGATACGCAGTATTTT.

This clonotype has only a few counts. The rearrangement joins TRBV24-1 to TRBJ2-3, with TRBD2 matching 8 bases. Germline CDR1 is KGHDR and CDR2 is SFDVKD. After removal of 4 bases from V and 2 bases from J, the junction contained 16 bases not matched to a gene. CDR3 size: 19 residues. This chain's CDR3 is CATSDGGHRAGAHTDTQYF. Written as DNA, the CDR3 is TGTGCCACCAGTGACGGCGGCCATAGAGCGGGAGCCCACACAGATACGCAGTATTTT.

This clonotype was seen only a few times. This sequence joins TRBV5-1 and TRBJ2-1; TRBD2 might be the D (6 bases). The CDR3 spans 16 residues. V shed 0 bases and J shed 4 bases, with 14 bases lying between them. Germline CDR1 SGHRS, CDR2 YFSETQ. The CDR3 protein is CASSLVDYSPYNEQFF. The DNA for the CDR3 is TGCGCCAGCAGCTTGGTGGACTACTCACCTTACAATGAGCAGTTCTTC.

This clonotype was counted ten times or more. The V and J genes are TRBV11-2 and TRBJ2-3, with 9 bases identical to TRBD2. This CDR3 is built from 16 residues. CDR1 is SGHAT and CDR2 is FQNNGV in the germline V gene. V lost 2 bases to trimming and J lost 5 bases; unmatched junction nucleotides: 8. The CDR3 DNA reads TGTGCCAGCAGCTTATTTTCGGCTAGCGGGATAGATACGCAGTATTTT. It translates to CASSLFSASGIDTQYF.

This chain links TRBV18 with TRBJ1-4; D gene ambiguous. The germline V gene encodes CDR1 KGHSH and CDR2 LQKENI. Trimming shortened V by 0 bases and J by 0 bases, and 14 bases separated the two germline ends. The CDR3 is made up of 18 amino acids. The CDR3 coding sequence is TGTGCCAGCTCACCACCCGGCCTCCTCTCCGCAACTAATGAAAAACTGTTTTTT. This translates into CASSPPGLLSATNEKLFF.

The chain uses TRBV7-9 and TRBJ1-3; TRBD1 might be the D (5 bases). CDR1 is SEHNR, CDR2 FQNEAQ, per germline (reference sequence). Trimming removed 3 bases from V and 3 bases from J, with 12 bases in between. The CDR3 spans 15 residues. Here the CDR3 reads CASSFTRDGGNTIYF. In DNA, the CDR3 is TGTGCCAGCAGCTTTACCAGGGATGGTGGAAACACCATATATTTT.

The V call is TRBV9, the J call TRBJ1-5; D is unresolved. The V gene's germline CDR1 is SGDLS and CDR2 YYNGEE. The CDR3 totals 13 residues. V lost 3 bases, J lost 3 bases, and 7 bases lay in between. The CDR3: CASSEHHNQPQHF. CDR3 sequence (DNA): TGTGCCAGCAGCGAACATCACAATCAGCCCCAGCATTTT.

This clonotype was detected a few times. The chain has TRBV7-9 and TRBJ1-1; no definite D call. The germline V gene has CDR1 SEHNR and CDR2 FQNEAQ (reference sequence). V lost 6 bases to trimming and J lost 3 bases, with 8 bases between them. The CDR3 extends over 12 amino acids. The CDR3 is CASSSQYTEAFF. The CDR3 region has the DNA TGTGCCAGCAGTTCACAGTACACTGAAGCTTTCTTT.

In its sample, this clonotype was seen many times. V is TRBV20-1 and J is TRBJ2-1, with D unresolved. This CDR3 has 12 amino acids. V was shortened by 3 bases and J by 10 bases, with 13 bases between the two germline ends. The germline CDR1 and CDR2 sequences are DFQATT and SNEGSKA (reference sequence). The DNA of the CDR3 is TGCAGTGCTAGCCCCAGAGTCACCGAGCAGTTCTTC. As protein: CSASPRVTEQFF.